The rows below give T cell receptor beta chains drawn from one sample of a study of T cell responses to AZD1222 COVID-19 vaccine. TCRdb's copy holds only in-frame clones and misses some; the assay was immunoSEQ multiplex PCR. The sample consists of roughly 150,000 clones, approximately 90% of them appearing once. The starting material was peripheral blood, obtained 28 days after the second AZD1222 dose. The receptors originated from an adult who received the AZD1222 COVID-19 vaccine. Each CDR3 is given with its conserved first and last residue. The D gene is left open where the match is weak. Clone size, where shown, is once, few, many, or a class for clones that have expanded.

clone_size j_call d_call cdr3_length v_call cdr3_nt cdr3_aa
. TRBJ1-5 . 15 TRBV6-2/TRBV6-3 TGTGCCAGCAGTTATTCTAATCGGCGCAATCAGCCCCAGCATTTT CASSYSNRRNQPQHF
. TRBJ1-1 TRBD1 16 TRBV2 TGTGCCAGCAGACGACCGGGGACAGGGACGAACACTGAAGCTTTCTTT CASRRPGTGTNTEAFF
. TRBJ1-3 . 14 TRBV12-5 TGTGCTAGTGGCATCATAAACTCTGGAAACACCATATATTTT CASGIINSGNTIYF
. TRBJ1-1 . 20 TRBV18 TGTGCCAGCTCACGAATCCCCTTTACTGGTTCGGGACACCCATACACTGAAGCTTTCTTT CASSRIPFTGSGHPYTEAFF
. TRBJ2-1 . 13 TRBV11-2 TGTGCCAGCGGGACTGTCCTCTACAATGAGCAGTTCTTC CASGTVLYNEQFF
. TRBJ1-6 . 15 TRBV27 TGTGCCAGCAGACCATCGGACAGAGACAATTCACCCCTCCACTTT CASRPSDRDNSPLHF
. TRBJ1-5 . 14 TRBV19 TGTGCCAGTAGACCTACACAGGGAGGTCAGCCCCAGCATTTT CASRPTQGGQPQHF
. TRBJ2-1 . 14 TRBV19 TGTGCCAGTAGTAAAAACGGGGTATACAATGAGCAGTTCTTC CASSKNGVYNEQFF
. TRBJ1-5 . 14 TRBV3-1/TRBV3-2 TGTGCCAGCAGCCTCAAAACCGGGACCGTACCCCAGCATTTT CASSLKTGTVPQHF
. TRBJ1-4 TRBD1 14 TRBV6-5 TGTGCCAGCAGAATTACAGGGGAGTCGGAAAAACTGTTTTTT CASRITGESEKLFF
. TRBJ2-3 . 15 TRBV24-1 TGTGCCACCAGTGATCCTCCGGACAGCACAGATACGCAGTATTTT CATSDPPDSTDTQYF
. TRBJ1-1 . 14 TRBV28 TGTGCCAGCAGTTTAGGAGGGGGGAGGACTGAAGCTTTCTTT CASSLGGGRTEAFF
once TRBJ2-3 TRBD2 18 TRBV4-3 TGCGCCAGCAGCCAAGATTATAGCGGGAGGGCCATCACAGATACGCAGTATTTT CASSQDYSGRAITDTQYF
. TRBJ1-1 . 13 TRBV5-5 TGTGCCAGCAGCTTTTCAGGGTTCACTGAAGCTTTCTTT CASSFSGFTEAFF
. TRBJ1-5 TRBD1 15 TRBV15 TGTGCCACCAGCAGGGACAGGGGTTCCCTGGGGCCCCAGCATTTT CATSRDRGSLGPQHF
. TRBJ1-5 . 15 TRBV19 TGTGCCAGTAGTATGAGGGGGGCCAGCAATCAGCCCCAGCATTTT CASSMRGASNQPQHF
. TRBJ2-1 TRBD2 17 TRBV5-8 TGTGCCAGCAGCCAACGCCGACTAGCGGGAGGGTTCAATGAGCAGTTCTTC CASSQRRLAGGFNEQFF
. TRBJ2-3 TRBD1 16 TRBV18 TGTGCCAGCTCACTTGAGGGGACAGGGGGCACAGATACGCAGTATTTT CASSLEGTGGTDTQYF
. TRBJ1-3 TRBD1 15 TRBV5-1 TGCGCCAGCAGCTTGGCGACAGGGTCTGGAAACACCATATATTTT CASSLATGSGNTIYF
. TRBJ1-2 TRBD1 13 TRBV7-9 TGTGCCAGCAGCTTGGGGACAGCCGATGGCTACACCTTC CASSLGTADGYTF
. TRBJ1-3 . 14 TRBV11-2 TGTGCCAGCAGCTCAACTAGCTCTGGAAACACCATATATTTT CASSSTSSGNTIYF
. TRBJ2-7 . 14 TRBV7-2 TGTGCCAGCACCCTCGGGGCAGGGAGCTACGAGCAGTACTTC CASTLGAGSYEQYF
. TRBJ1-1 TRBD1 13 TRBV7-2 TGTGCCAGCTCATGGACAGGGACCACTGAAGCTTTCTTT CASSWTGTTEAFF
. TRBJ2-1 . 15 TRBV28 TGTGCCAGCAGTCCCTCCGCGCCTTACACAAATGAGCAGTTCTTC CASSPSAPYTNEQFF
. TRBJ2-1 . 15 TRBV4-1 TGCGCCAGCAGCCAAGACCCTACATCGTACAATGAGCAGTTCTTC CASSQDPTSYNEQFF
. TRBJ2-1 . 12 TRBV24-1 TGTGCCACCAGTGATTACGGGCTTGAGCAGTTCTTC CATSDYGLEQFF
. TRBJ1-4 . 14 TRBV15 TGTGCCACCAGCACGAGGTCAACTAATGAAAAACTGTTTTTT CATSTRSTNEKLFF
. TRBJ1-1 . 15 TRBV25-1 TGTGCCAGCAGTGCGGGGTTATATATGAACACTGAAGCTTTCTTT CASSAGLYMNTEAFF
. TRBJ2-3 TRBD2 15 TRBV7-6 TGTGCCAGCAGCCCGCCGGGACTAGCTCAAGATACGCAGTATTTT CASSPPGLAQDTQYF
once TRBJ2-7 TRBD2 17 TRBV4-2 TGTGCCAGCAGCCTGACCGGGACTAGCGGTGACTCCTACGAGCAGTACTTC CASSLTGTSGDSYEQYF
. TRBJ1-5 . 17 TRBV7-8 TGTGCCAGCAGCCAAACAGAATTTAGGACTTTTTATCAGCCCCAGCATTTT CASSQTEFRTFYQPQHF
. TRBJ2-7 . 13 TRBV6-1 TGTGCCAGCAGTGACACAGGCTCCTACGAGCAGTACTTC CASSDTGSYEQYF
. TRBJ2-5 . 11 TRBV18 TGTGCCAGCCGCCTGGAGGAGACCCAGTACTTC CASRLEETQYF
. TRBJ2-2 . 14 TRBV6-5 TGTGCCAGCAGGGGCAGGGGGGACACCGGGGAGCTGTTTTTT CASRGRGDTGELFF
. TRBJ2-2 . 12 TRBV7-9 TGTGCCAGCAGCTTAAGTTCCGGGGAGCTGTTTTTT CASSLSSGELFF
. TRBJ1-4 . 15 TRBV6-1 TGTGCCAGCAGTGACGATCGGGGAACAAATGAAAAACTGTTTTTT CASSDDRGTNEKLFF
. TRBJ1-1 . 14 TRBV19 TGTGCCAGTAGTATAGAAGTTATGAACACTGAAGCTTTCTTT CASSIEVMNTEAFF
. TRBJ2-7 TRBD2 16 TRBV3-1/TRBV3-2 TGTGCCAGCAGCCCCGGGACTAGCCCTTTCTCCTACGAGCAGTACTTC CASSPGTSPFSYEQYF
. TRBJ2-2 . 15 TRBV27 TGTGCCAGCAGCCGGCAGTACACTCACACCGGGGAGCTGTTTTTT CASSRQYTHTGELFF
. TRBJ1-1 . 16 TRBV5-1 TGCGCCAGCAGCTTGGCCAGGGCAGGGAGGGTGACTGAAGCTTTCTTT CASSLARAGRVTEAFF
once TRBJ1-1 . 16 TRBV13 TGTGCCAGCAGTGCAACCTGGGGAGGAGGGGACGCTGAAGCTTTCTTT CASSATWGGGDAEAFF
. TRBJ1-1 . 13 TRBV19 TGTGCCAGTAGTAACTCCCGGGCCACTGAAGCTTTCTTT CASSNSRATEAFF
. TRBJ1-5 . 13 TRBV4-1 TGCGCCAGCAGCCAAGATCAGGCGCAGCCCCAGCATTTT CASSQDQAQPQHF
. TRBJ1-1 . 15 TRBV10-3 TGTGCCATCAGTGAGTCGCCCGGTTGGGTACCTGAAGCTTTCTTT CAISESPGWVPEAFF
. TRBJ2-2 . 17 TRBV5-4 TGTGCCAGCAGCTGGGGGGCTAGCGGAGGTGCCACCGGGGAGCTGTTTTTT CASSWGASGGATGELFF
. TRBJ2-1 TRBD1 17 TRBV28 TGTGCCAGCAGTTTATCCTTTCCAGGGGGCCCAAACACTGAGCAGTTCTTC CASSLSFPGGPNTEQFF
once TRBJ1-5 . 14 TRBV6-6 TGTGCCAGCAGTTACGACAGACTCTATCAGCCCCAGCATTTT CASSYDRLYQPQHF
once TRBJ2-1 TRBD1 14 TRBV18 TGTGCCAGCTCAATCCGGGACAGCTACAATGAGCAGTTCTTC CASSIRDSYNEQFF
. TRBJ2-7 . 15 TRBV14 TGTGCCAGCAGACCGTGGACGGGTGAGACCTACGAGCAGTACTTC CASRPWTGETYEQYF
. TRBJ1-1 . 13 TRBV9 TGTGCCAGCAGCGGCTGGTCGAACACTGAAGCTTTCTTT CASSGWSNTEAFF
. TRBJ1-1 . 15 TRBV6-6 TGTGCCAGCAGTCACGAGACAGCTAGCACCTCTGAAGCTTTCTTT CASSHETASTSEAFF